Below are 26 T cell receptor beta chains sequenced from a single sample in a study of T cell responses to AZD1222 COVID-19 vaccine. The method was immunoSEQ multiplex PCR; TCRdb's version includes in-frame clones alone and lacks a portion of them. The data contain tens of thousands of clones, over 60% of them seen just once; the ten biggest clones take up approximately 6.3%. The sequencing used peripheral blood, collected on day 0 of AZD1222 vaccination. The source is an adult in good health.

The gene calls are TRBV6-1 and TRBJ2-1; D is unresolved. This CDR3 has 13 residues. V lost 3 bases and J lost 13, with 16 bases in between. The V gene's germline CDR1 is MNHNS and CDR2 SASEGT. The CDR3 DNA reads as TGTGCCAGCAGTGAGGTAGCAGACGGTTCCCAGTTCTTC. Its translation is CASSEVADGSQFF.

The chain employs TRBV7-2 and TRBJ1-4; D is unclear. The germline CDR1 and CDR2 sequences are SGHTA and FQGNSA. The CDR3 extends over 15 amino acids. V lost 1 base and J lost 5, with 11 bases in between. The CDR3 loop reads CASSLGSSSNEKLFF. In DNA form, the CDR3 reads TGTGCCAGCAGCTTAGGGTCCAGTTCAAATGAAAAACTGTTTTTT.

The chain has TRBV7-9 and TRBJ1-5; 7 nucleotides align to TRBD1. The CDR3 totals 15 residues. Germline-derived CDR1 and CDR2 are SEHNR and FQNEAQ (reference sequence). The V gene end was trimmed by 1 base and the J gene end by 7 bases; junction bases not matched to a gene: 7. The CDR3 region is CASSLDLRGNQPQHF. CDR3 bases: TGTGCCAGCAGCTTAGACCTCAGGGGGAACCAGCCCCAGCATTTT.

This chain links TRBV6-5 with TRBJ1-1, with D possibly matching TRBD1 (5 bases). Germline values: CDR1 MNHEY, CDR2 SVGAGI. The CDR3 is 13 residues long. Trimming stripped 8 bases from V and 1 base from J, with 11 bases between. The CDR3 DNA reads TGTGCCAGCTCCCCTGGGGGGAACACTGAAGCTTTCTTT. It yields the protein CASSPGGNTEAFF.

The chain carries TRBV28 and TRBJ1-6; D might be TRBD1 (6 bases). This CDR3 has 21 amino acids. Per the germline V gene, CDR1 is MDHEN and CDR2 is SYDVKM. Trimming removed 2 bases at V and 0 bases at J, with 23 bases between. The CDR3 reads CASSLGGGQAGFRSYNSPLHF. The CDR3 region has the DNA TGTGCCAGCAGTTTAGGGGGCGGGCAAGCTGGGTTTCGCTCCTATAATTCACCCCTCCACTTT. The whole variable domain, remainder taken from reference TRBV28 and TRBJ1-6, is DVKVTQSSRYLVKRTGEKVFLECVQDMDHENMFWYRQDPGLGLRLIYFSYDVKMKEKGDIPEGYSVSREKKERFSLILESASTNQTSMYLCASSLGGGQAGFRSYNSPLHFGNGTRLTVT.

Written as DNA, the CDR3 is TGTGCCAGCCCGGGCACCCCCTCGGGATCTGGAAACACCATATATTTT. It specifies CASPGTPSGSGNTIYF. The chain couples TRBV18 to TRBJ1-3; D gene unclear. This CDR3 is 16 amino acids long. The germline V and J ends were trimmed by 8 bases and 1 base, with 18 bases remaining between them. CDR1 KGHSH and CDR2 LQKENI come from the germline V gene.

The rearrangement joins TRBV28 to TRBJ2-2, with 12 bases aligning to TRBD2. Germline V lookup: CDR1 MDHEN, CDR2 SYDVKM. CDR3 size: 16 residues. J was trimmed by 5 bases and V by 5 bases; bases with no gene match: 6. The DNA for the CDR3 is TGTGCCAGCAGTAAGACTAGCGGGAGAGGAACCGGGGAGCTGTTTTTT. Translating it yields CASSKTSGRGTGELFF.

The rearrangement uses TRBV7-9 and TRBJ2-1, with D unresolved. The CDR3 extends over 13 amino acids. Germline V gives CDR1 SEHNR, CDR2 FQNEAQ (reference sequence). V was cut by 5 bases and J by 12 bases, with 17 bases left in between. CDR3 coding DNA: TGTGCCAGCAGCCCAGTCCTTCCCCGCCCGCAGTTCTTC. Protein product: CASSPVLPRPQFF.

The J gene is TRBJ1-1, the V gene TRBV5-8, with TRBD1 matching 8 bases. Germline CDR1 and CDR2: SGHTS and YDEGEE. V dropped 4 bases and J dropped 3; count of bases not matched to a gene: 8. This CDR3 is 15 amino acids long. This chain's CDR3 is CASSLGQGWDTEAFF. CDR3 sequence (DNA): TGTGCCAGCAGCCTCGGACAGGGTTGGGACACTGAAGCTTTCTTT.

The rearrangement links TRBV11-2 to TRBJ2-7; D is ambiguous. The CDR3 is made up of 12 amino acids. CDR1 SGHAT and CDR2 FQNNGV come from the germline V gene. Trimming removed 0 bases at V and 9 bases at J, with 9 bases between. The chain's CDR3 is CASSLDSPAQYF. DNA for the CDR3: TGTGCCAGCAGCTTAGACAGTCCGGCGCAGTACTTC. The variable domain in full, with the rest retrieved from reference TRBV11-2 and TRBJ2-7, is EAGVAQSPRYKIIEKRQSVAFWCNPISGHATLYWYQQILGQGPKLLIQFQNNGVVDDSQLPKDRFSAERLKGVDSTLKIQPAKLEDSAVYLCASSLDSPAQYFGPGTRLTVT.

The chain has TRBV5-1 and TRBJ1-6, with TRBD1 as a possible D gene (6 bases). Germline values: CDR1 SGHRS, CDR2 YFSETQ. This CDR3 contains 15 residues. Deletions cut 1 base from V and 10 bases from J, with 15 bases between. The CDR3 DNA reads as TGCGCCAGCAGCTTGCTTGCAGGGGAGGACTCACCCCTCCACTTT. Its translation is CASSLLAGEDSPLHF.

The V gene is TRBV7-6, the J gene TRBJ1-6; no clear D. The CDR3 extends over 14 amino acids. The V end was cut by 6 bases, the J end by 10 bases, with 16 bases between. The germline gives CDR1 SGHVS, CDR2 FNYEAQ. CDR3 nucleotides: TGTGCCAGCAGTACCGGGGTTTCGGGATCACCCCTCCACTTT. Translated, it gives CASSTGVSGSPLHF. Based on the CDR3 plus reference TRBV7-6 and TRBJ1-6, the full variable domain is GAGVSQSPRYKVTKRGQDVALRCDPISGHVSLYWYRQALGQGPEFLTYFNYEAQQDKSGLPNDRFSAERPEGSISTLTIQRTEQRDSAMYRCASSTGVSGSPLHFGNGTRLTVT.

The rearrangement uses TRBV18 and TRBJ1-5, with 12 bases aligning to TRBD1. The germline gives CDR1 KGHSH, CDR2 LQKENI. This CDR3 region has 17 residues. Losses at the gene ends were 2 bases for V and 9 bases for J; bases not matched to a gene: 11. CDR3 sequence: CASSPIGTGGVPGPQHF. CDR3 nucleotides: TGTGCCAGCTCACCAATTGGGACAGGGGGCGTCCCGGGGCCCCAGCATTTT.

The chain couples TRBV24-1 to TRBJ1-1, with TRBD1 matching over 7 bases. This CDR3 comprises 15 residues. V dropped 3 bases and J dropped 1; count of bases not matched to a gene: 4. Germline CDR1 and CDR2: KGHDR and SFDVKD. As DNA, the CDR3 is TGTGCCACCAGTGATGCTGGACAGGAGAACACTGAAGCTTTCTTT. It codes for CATSDAGQENTEAFF.

In its sample, this clone was seen once. The chain employs TRBV5-6 and TRBJ2-1; tentative D call: TRBD1 (5 bases). CDR3 length: 14 amino acids. V gave up 6 bases and J gave up 2 bases, with 12 bases separating them. Germline V lookup: CDR1 SGHDT, CDR2 YYEEEE. The CDR3 nucleotides are TGTGCCAGCACTCCCCGGACAACCTACAATGAGCAGTTCTTC. Its translation is CASTPRTTYNEQFF.

The chain couples TRBV7-2 to TRBJ1-5; no definite D call. Germline assignment: CDR1 SGHTA and CDR2 FQGNSA. CDR3 length: 13 residues. V dropped 3 bases and J dropped 5 bases, with 8 bases sitting between them. The CDR3 protein is CASSFWKDQPQHF. The DNA for the CDR3 is TGTGCCAGCAGCTTTTGGAAGGATCAGCCCCAGCATTTT.

The chain joins TRBV3-1 (or the pseudogene TRBV3-2) to TRBJ1-5; possible D gene TRBD1, 6 bases. This CDR3 spans 15 amino acids. V gave up 3 bases and J gave up 3 bases, with 12 bases separating them. In germline, CDR1 is LGHDT, CDR2 YNNKEL (reference sequence). The CDR3 loop is CASSQRGTTNQPQHF. The CDR3, as DNA: TGTGCCAGCAGCCAGAGAGGGACAACCAATCAGCCCCAGCATTTT.

This chain uses TRBV6-5 with TRBJ1-4; 8 bases align to TRBD1. The CDR3 loop spans 15 amino acids. Trimming cost V 8 bases and J 8 bases; bases outside gene matches: 13. Germline CDR1 MNHEY, CDR2 SVGAGI. CDR3 sequence reads: CASSSGGAVGEKLFF. The DNA of the CDR3 is TGTGCCAGCTCATCAGGGGGCGCGGTAGGGGAAAAACTGTTTTTT.

This clone was recorded a few times. The chain is built from TRBV29-1 and TRBJ2-1, with D hard to call. This CDR3 has 14 amino acids. Germline CDR1 SQVTM, CDR2 ANQGSEA. Trimming removed 6 bases from V and 4 bases from J, with 16 bases in between. The CDR3 spells CSVKSDPSYNEQFF. DNA of the CDR3: TGCAGCGTCAAGTCTGATCCCTCATACAATGAGCAGTTCTTC.

This sequence joins TRBV3-1 (or the pseudogene TRBV3-2) and TRBJ1-1; D is unclear. V was cut by 2 bases and J by 0 bases, with 10 bases left in between. Germline-derived CDR1 and CDR2 are LGHDT and YNNKEL (reference sequence). The CDR3 covers 15 residues. CDR3 sequence: CASSQRVSVNTEAFF. CDR3 sequence (DNA): TGTGCCAGCAGCCAAAGGGTATCCGTGAACACTGAAGCTTTCTTT.

This chain joins TRBV6-1 and TRBJ1-6; D possibly corresponds to TRBD1 (6 bases). Germline V CDR1 and CDR2: MNHNS, SASEGT. The CDR3 contains 15 residues. V was pared by 2 bases and J by 8 bases, with 13 bases between. The CDR3: CASSEFQGRDSPLHF. CDR3 DNA: TGTGCCAGCAGTGAATTCCAGGGGCGGGATTCACCCCTCCACTTT.

This chain connects TRBV27 to TRBJ1-1, with D possibly being TRBD1 (5 bases). The V gene lost 0 bases and the J gene lost 3 bases, with 8 bases spanning the gap. CDR3 length: 14 residues. Germline loops: CDR1 MNHEY, CDR2 SMNVEV (reference sequence). CDR3 sequence (DNA): TGTGCCAGCAGTTTATCGCTAGGGGACACTGAAGCTTTCTTT. Its protein is CASSLSLGDTEAFF.

This sequence joins TRBV13 and TRBJ1-1; D call uncertain. This CDR3 contains 11 residues. Trimming shortened V by 6 bases and J by 5 bases, and 7 bases separated the two germline ends. CDR1 is PRHDT and CDR2 is FYEKMQ in the germline V gene (reference sequence). CDR3 coding DNA: TGTGCCAGCAGTACTTGGACTGAAGCTTTCTTT. Translating gives CASSTWTEAFF.

CDR3 in amino acids: CASSIFTGGSYNEQFF. CDR3 bases: TGTGCCAGTAGTATTTTTACGGGGGGCTCCTACAATGAGCAGTTCTTC. The chain links TRBV19 to TRBJ2-1; 7 bases line up with TRBD2. J gave up 0 bases and V 3 bases, and 5 bases lay outside the gene matches. CDR3 size: 16 residues. Per the germline V gene, CDR1 is LNHDA and CDR2 is SQIVND (reference sequence).

The V gene is TRBV2, the J gene TRBJ1-1, with 9 bases matching TRBD1. This CDR3 is 15 amino acids long. V trimming: 5 bases; J trimming: 5 bases; junction bases outside the gene matches: 9. Germline V lookup: CDR1 SNHLY, CDR2 FYNNEI. Here the CDR3 reads CASSPGTGRRTEAFF. The CDR3 DNA is TGTGCCAGCAGTCCCGGGACAGGGAGGAGAACTGAAGCTTTCTTT.

The chain employs TRBV5-5 and TRBJ1-2; D gene ambiguous. This CDR3 contains 16 residues. Germline V CDR1 and CDR2: SGHKS, YYEKEE (reference sequence). V shed 0 bases and J shed 1 base, with 13 bases lying between them. Written as DNA, the CDR3 is TGTGCCAGCAGCTTGGTCTTCTCAGCTATTAACTATGGCTACACCTTC. It translates to CASSLVFSAINYGYTF.